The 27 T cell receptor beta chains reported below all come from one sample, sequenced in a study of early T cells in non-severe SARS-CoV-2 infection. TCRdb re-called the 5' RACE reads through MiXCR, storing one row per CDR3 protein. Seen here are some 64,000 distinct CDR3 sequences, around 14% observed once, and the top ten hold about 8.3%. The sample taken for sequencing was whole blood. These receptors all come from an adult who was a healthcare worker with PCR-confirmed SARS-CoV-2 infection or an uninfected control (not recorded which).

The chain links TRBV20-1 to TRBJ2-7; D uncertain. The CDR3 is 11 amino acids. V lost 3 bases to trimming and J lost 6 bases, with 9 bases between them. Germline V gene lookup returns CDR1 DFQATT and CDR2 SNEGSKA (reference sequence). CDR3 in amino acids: CSASPASEQYF. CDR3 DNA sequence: TGCAGTGCTAGCCCCGCCAGCGAGCAGTACTTC.

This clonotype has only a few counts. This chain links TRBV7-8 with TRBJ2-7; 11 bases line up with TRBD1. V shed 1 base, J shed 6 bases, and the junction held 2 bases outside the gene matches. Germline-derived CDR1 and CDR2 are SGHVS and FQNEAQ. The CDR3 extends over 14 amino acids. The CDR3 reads CASSLGTGGLEQYF. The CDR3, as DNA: TGTGCCAGCAGCTTAGGGACAGGGGGCCTCGAGCAGTACTTC.

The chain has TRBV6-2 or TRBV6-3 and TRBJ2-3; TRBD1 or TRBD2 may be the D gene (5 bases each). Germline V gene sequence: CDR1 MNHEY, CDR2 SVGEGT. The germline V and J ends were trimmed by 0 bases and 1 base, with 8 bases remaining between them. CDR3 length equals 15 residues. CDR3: CASSYSGDRTDTQYF. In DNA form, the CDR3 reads TGTGCCAGCAGTTACTCGGGGGACCGCACAGATACGCAGTATTTT.

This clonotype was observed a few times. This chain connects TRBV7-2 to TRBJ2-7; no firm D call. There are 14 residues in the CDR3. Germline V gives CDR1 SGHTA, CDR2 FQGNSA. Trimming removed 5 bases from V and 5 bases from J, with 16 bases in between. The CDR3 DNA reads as TGTGCCAGCAGCCTCGCCGTCGGAGCCGACGAGCAGTACTTC. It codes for CASSLAVGADEQYF.

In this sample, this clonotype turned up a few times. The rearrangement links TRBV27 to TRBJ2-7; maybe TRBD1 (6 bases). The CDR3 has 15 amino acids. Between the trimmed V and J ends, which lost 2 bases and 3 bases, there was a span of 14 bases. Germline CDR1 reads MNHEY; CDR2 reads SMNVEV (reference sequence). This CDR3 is CASSLVGGTDYEQYF. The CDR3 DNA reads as TGTGCCAGCAGTTTAGTAGGGGGAACGGACTACGAGCAGTACTTC.

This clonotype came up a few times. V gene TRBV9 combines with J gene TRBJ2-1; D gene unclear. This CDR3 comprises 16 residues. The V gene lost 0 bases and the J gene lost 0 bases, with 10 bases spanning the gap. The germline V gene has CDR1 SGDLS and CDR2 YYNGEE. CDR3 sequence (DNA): TGTGCCAGCAGCGTAGTAGGGTCCAGCTCCTACAATGAGCAGTTCTTC. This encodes CASSVVGSSSYNEQFF.

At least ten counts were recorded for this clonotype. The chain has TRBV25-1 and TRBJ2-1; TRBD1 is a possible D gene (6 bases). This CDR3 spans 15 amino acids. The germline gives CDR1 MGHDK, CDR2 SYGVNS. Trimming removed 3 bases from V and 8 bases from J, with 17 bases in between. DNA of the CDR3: TGTGCCAGCAGTGATGGCAATAGGGGGATATATGAGCAGTTCTTC. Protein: CASSDGNRGIYEQFF.

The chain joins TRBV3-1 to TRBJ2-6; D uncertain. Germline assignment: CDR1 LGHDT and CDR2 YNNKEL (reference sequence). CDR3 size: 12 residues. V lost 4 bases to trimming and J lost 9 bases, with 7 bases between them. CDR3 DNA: TGTGCCAGCAGCCTTAACAGCAACGTCCTGACTTTC. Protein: CASSLNSNVLTF.

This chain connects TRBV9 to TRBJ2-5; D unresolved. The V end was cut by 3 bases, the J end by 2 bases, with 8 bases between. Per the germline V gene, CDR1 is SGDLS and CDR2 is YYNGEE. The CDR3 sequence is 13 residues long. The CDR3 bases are TGTGCCAGCAGCGGCATAAGACAAGAGACCCAGTACTTC. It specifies CASSGIRQETQYF.

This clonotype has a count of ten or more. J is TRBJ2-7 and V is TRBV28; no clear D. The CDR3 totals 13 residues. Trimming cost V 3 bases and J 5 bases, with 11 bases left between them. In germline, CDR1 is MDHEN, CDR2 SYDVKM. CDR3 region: CASSLAQQNEQYF. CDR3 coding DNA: TGTGCCAGCAGTTTGGCACAGCAAAACGAGCAGTACTTC.

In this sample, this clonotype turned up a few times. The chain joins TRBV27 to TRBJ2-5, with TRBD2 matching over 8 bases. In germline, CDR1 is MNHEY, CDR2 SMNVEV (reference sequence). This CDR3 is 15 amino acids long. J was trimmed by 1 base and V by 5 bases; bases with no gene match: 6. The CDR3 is CASSTRLAGQETQYF. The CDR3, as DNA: TGTGCCAGCAGTACGAGGCTAGCGGGCCAAGAGACCCAGTACTTC.

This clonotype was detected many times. The CDR3 DNA is TGCGCCAGCAGCCACTTACTAGCGGGAGGCACAGATACGCAGTATTTT. Its translation is CASSHLLAGGTDTQYF. The chain has TRBV4-3 and TRBJ2-3, with TRBD2 matching over 11 bases. CDR3 length: 16 amino acids. V lost 3 bases to trimming and J lost 1 base; unmatched junction nucleotides: 3. The V gene's germline CDR1 is LGHNA and CDR2 YSLEER.

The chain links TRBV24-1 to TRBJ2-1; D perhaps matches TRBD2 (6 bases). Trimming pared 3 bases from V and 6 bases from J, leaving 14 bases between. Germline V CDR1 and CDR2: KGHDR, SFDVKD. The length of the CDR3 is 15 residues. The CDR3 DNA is TGTGCCACCAGTGATCCAGGAGGGCCAGGCAATGAGCAGTTCTTC. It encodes CATSDPGGPGNEQFF.

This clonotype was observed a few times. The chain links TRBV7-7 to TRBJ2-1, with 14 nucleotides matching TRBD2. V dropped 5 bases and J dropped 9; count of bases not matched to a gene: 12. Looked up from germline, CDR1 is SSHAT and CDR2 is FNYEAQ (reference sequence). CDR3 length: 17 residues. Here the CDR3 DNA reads TGTGCCAGCAGCACGACCCCCGGGACTAGCGGGAGTGGTGAGCAGTTCTTC. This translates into CASSTTPGTSGSGEQFF.

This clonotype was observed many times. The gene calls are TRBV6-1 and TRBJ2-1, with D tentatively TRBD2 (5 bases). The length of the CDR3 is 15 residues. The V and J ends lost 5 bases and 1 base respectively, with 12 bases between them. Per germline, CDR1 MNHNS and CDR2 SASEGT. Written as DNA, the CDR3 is TGTGCCAGCAGTTCGGGCCCGGGGTCCTACAATGAGCAGTTCTTC. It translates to CASSSGPGSYNEQFF.

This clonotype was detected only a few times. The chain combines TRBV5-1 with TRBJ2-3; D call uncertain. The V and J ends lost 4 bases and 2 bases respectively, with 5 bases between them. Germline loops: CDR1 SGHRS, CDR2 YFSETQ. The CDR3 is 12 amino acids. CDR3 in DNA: TGCGCCAGCAGCCGAAACACAGATACGCAGTATTTT. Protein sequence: CASSRNTDTQYF.

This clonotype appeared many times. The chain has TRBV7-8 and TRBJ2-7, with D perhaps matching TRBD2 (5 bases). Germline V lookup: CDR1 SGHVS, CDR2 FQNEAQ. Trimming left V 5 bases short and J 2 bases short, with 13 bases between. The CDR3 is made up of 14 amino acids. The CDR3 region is CASSRGLVAYEQYF. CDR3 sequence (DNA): TGTGCCAGCAGCCGGGGTCTTGTGGCCTACGAGCAGTACTTC.

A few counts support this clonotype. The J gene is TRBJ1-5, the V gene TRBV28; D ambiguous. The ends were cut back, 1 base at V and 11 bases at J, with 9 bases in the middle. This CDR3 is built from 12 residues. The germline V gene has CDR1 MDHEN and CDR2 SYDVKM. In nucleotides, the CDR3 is TGTGCCAGCAGTTTATTCGGGGAGGCCCAGCATTTT. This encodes CASSLFGEAQHF.

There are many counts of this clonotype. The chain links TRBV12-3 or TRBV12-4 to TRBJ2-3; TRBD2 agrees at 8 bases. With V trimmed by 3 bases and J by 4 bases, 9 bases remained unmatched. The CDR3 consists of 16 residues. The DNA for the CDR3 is TGTGCCAGCAGTTTTTTTGGAAGCGGGAGCCCAGATACGCAGTATTTT. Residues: CASSFFGSGSPDTQYF.

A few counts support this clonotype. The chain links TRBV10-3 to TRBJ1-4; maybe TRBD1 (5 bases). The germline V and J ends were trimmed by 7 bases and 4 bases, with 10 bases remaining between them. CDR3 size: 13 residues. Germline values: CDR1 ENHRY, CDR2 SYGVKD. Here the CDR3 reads CAIKSGNNEKLFF. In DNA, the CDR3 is TGTGCCATCAAGTCAGGGAATAATGAAAAACTGTTTTTT.

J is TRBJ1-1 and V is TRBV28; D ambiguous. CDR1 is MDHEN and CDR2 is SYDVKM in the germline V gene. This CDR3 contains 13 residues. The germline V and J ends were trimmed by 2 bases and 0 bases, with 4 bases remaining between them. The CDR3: CASSLVMNTEAFF. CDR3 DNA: TGTGCCAGCAGTTTAGTGATGAACACTGAAGCTTTCTTT.

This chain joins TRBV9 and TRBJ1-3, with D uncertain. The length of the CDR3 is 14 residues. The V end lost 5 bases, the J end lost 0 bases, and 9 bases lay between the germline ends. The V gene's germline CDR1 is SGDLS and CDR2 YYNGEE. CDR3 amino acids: CASSGAVSGNTIYF. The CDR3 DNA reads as TGTGCCAGCAGTGGAGCGGTCTCTGGAAACACCATATATTTT.

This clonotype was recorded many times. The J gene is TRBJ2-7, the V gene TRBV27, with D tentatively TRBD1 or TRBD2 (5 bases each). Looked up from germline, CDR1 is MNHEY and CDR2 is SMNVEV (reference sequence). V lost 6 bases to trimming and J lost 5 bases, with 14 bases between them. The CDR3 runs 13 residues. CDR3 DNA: TGTGCCAGCAGCCAAAGCCGGGGCGACGAGCAGTACTTC. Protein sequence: CASSQSRGDEQYF.

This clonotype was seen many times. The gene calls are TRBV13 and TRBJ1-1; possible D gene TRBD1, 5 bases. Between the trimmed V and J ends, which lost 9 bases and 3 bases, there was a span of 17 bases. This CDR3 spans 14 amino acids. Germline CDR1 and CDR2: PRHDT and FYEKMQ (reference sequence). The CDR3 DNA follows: TGTGCCAGTTCAATTCAGGGATTGGACACTGAAGCTTTCTTT. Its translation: CASSIQGLDTEAFF.

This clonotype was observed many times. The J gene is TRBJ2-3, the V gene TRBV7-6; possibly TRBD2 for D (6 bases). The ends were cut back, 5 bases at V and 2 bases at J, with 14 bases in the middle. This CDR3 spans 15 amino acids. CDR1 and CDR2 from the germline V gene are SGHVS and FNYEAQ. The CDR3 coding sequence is TGTGCCAGCAGCCCAGACAGCGGGTTCACAGATACGCAGTATTTT. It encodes CASSPDSGFTDTQYF.

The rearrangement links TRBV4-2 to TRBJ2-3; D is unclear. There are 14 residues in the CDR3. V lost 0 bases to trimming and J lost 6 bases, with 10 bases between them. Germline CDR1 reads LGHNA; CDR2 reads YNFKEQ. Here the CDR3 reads CASSQDGGFDTQYF. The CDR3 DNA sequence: TGTGCCAGCAGCCAAGATGGCGGTTTCGATACGCAGTATTTT.

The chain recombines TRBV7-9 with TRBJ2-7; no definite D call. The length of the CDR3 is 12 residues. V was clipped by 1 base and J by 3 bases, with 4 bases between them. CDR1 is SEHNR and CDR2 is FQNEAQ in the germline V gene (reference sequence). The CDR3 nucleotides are TGTGCCAGCAGCTTAGTAATCTACGAGCAGTACTTC. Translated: CASSLVIYEQYF.